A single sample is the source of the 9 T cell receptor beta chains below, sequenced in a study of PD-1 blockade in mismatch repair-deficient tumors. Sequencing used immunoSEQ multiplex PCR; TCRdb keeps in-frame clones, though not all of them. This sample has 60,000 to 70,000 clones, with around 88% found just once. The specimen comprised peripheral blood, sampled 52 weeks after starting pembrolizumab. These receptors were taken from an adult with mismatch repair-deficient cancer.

The CDR3 DNA reads as TGCGCCAGCAGCCCTATCAGGGGGAACACTGAAGCTTTCTTT. Protein sequence: CASSPIRGNTEAFF. The J gene is TRBJ1-1, the V gene TRBV5-1, with D possibly TRBD1 on 6 matching bases. The germline V gene has CDR1 SGHRS and CDR2 YFSETQ. V was trimmed by 4 bases and J by 1 base, leaving 11 bases between them. The CDR3 covers 14 residues. The variable domain in full, completed from reference TRBV5-1 and TRBJ1-1, reads KAGVTQTPRYLIKTRGQQVTLSCSPISGHRSVSWYQQTPGQGLQFLFEYFSETQRNKGNFPGRFSGRQFSNSRSEMNVSTLELGDSALYLCASSPIRGNTEAFFGQGTRLTVV.

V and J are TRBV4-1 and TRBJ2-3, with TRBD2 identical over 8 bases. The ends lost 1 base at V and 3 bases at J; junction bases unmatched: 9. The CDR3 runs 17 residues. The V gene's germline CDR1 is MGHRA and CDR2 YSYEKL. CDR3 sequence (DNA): TGCGCCAGCAGCCAAGCGGGAGCGGGAGAGGGTACAGATACGCAGTATTTT. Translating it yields CASSQAGAGEGTDTQYF.

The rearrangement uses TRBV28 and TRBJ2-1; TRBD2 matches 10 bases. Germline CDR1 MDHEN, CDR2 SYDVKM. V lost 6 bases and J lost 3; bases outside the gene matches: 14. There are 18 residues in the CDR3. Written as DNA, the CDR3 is TGTGCCAGCAGCTCCCCAGGGCTAGCGGGAGAGAACTACAATGAGCAGTTCTTC. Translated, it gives CASSSPGLAGENYNEQFF.

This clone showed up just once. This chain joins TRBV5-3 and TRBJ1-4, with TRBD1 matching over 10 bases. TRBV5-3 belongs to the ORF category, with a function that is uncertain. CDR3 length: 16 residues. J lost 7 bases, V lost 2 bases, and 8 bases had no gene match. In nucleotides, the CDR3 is TGTGCCAGAAGCTTTCGGGGACAGGGGCCGGGTGAAAAACTGTTTTTT. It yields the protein CARSFRGQGPGEKLFF.

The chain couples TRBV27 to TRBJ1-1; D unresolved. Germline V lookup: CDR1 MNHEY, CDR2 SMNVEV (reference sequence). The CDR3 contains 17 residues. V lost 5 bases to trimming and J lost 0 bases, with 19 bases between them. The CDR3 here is CASSPSPNTPMNTEAFF. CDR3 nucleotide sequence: TGTGCCAGCAGTCCAAGCCCTAACACCCCCATGAACACTGAAGCTTTCTTT.

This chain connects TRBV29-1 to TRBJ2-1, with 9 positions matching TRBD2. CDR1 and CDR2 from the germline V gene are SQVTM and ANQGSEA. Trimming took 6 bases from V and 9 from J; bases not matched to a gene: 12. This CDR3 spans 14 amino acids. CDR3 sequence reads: CSVPIAGVGGEQFF. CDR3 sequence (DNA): TGCAGCGTCCCGATAGCGGGAGTAGGAGGTGAGCAGTTCTTC.

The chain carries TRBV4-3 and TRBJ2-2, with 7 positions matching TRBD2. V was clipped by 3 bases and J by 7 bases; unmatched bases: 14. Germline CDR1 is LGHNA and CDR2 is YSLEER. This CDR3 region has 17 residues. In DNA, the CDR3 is TGCGCCAGCAGCCATCCGAGTGGGGGAGGGCCCGGCGGGGAGCTGTTTTTT. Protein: CASSHPSGGGPGGELFF.

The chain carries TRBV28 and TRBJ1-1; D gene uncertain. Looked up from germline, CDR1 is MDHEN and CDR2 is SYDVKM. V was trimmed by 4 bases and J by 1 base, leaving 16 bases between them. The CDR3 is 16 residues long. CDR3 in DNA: TGTGCCAGCAGTTCCCCTGGCAGGTCCTGGAACACTGAAGCTTTCTTT. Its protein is CASSSPGRSWNTEAFF.

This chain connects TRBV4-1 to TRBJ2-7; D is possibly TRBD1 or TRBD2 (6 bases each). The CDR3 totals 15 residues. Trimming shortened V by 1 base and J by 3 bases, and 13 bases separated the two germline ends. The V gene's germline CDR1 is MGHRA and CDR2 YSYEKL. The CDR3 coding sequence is TGCGCCAGCAGCCAAGGAGGGGGGACCATCTACGAGCAGTACTTC. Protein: CASSQGGGTIYEQYF.